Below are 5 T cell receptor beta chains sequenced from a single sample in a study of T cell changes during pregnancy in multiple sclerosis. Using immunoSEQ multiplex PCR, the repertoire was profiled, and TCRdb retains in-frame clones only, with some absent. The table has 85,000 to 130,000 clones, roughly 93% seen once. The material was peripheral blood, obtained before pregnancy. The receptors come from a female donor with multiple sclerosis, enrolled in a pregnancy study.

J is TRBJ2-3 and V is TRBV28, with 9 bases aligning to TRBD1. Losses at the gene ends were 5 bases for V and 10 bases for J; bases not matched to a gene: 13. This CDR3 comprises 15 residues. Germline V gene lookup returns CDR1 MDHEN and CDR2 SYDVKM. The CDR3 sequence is CASSDPGQGVKAQYF. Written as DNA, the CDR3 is TGTGCCAGCAGTGACCCGGGACAGGGCGTGAAGGCGCAGTATTTT.

The CDR3 loop reads CASSLVKSEQHEAFF. The CDR3 coding sequence is TGTGCCAGCAGCTTAGTTAAGTCGGAGCAACATGAAGCTTTCTTT. The chain has TRBV11-2 and TRBJ1-1; D is undetermined. The germline V and J ends were trimmed by 1 base and 7 bases, with 16 bases remaining between them. From germline, CDR1 is SGHAT and CDR2 FQNNGV. The CDR3 spans 15 residues.

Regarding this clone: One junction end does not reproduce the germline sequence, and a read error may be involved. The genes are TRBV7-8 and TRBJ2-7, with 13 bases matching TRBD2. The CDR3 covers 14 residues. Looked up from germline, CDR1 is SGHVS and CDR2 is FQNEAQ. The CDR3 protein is CASSLSWTSGSPHF. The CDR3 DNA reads TGTGCCAGCAGCTTATCTTGGACTAGCGGGAGCCCCCACTTC. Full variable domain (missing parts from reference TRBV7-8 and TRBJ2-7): GAGVSQSPRYKVAKRGQDVALRCDPISGHVSLFWYQQALGQGPEFLTYFQNEAQLDKSGLPSDRFFAERPEGSVSTLKIQRTQQEDSAVYLCASSLSWTSGSPHFGPGTRLTVT.

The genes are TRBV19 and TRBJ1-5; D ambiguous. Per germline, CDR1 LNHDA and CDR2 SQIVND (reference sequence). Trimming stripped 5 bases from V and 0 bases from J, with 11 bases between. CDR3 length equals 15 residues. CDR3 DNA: TGTGCCAGTAGTGGGGAGCAGTATAGCAATCAGCCCCAGCATTTT. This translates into CASSGEQYSNQPQHF.

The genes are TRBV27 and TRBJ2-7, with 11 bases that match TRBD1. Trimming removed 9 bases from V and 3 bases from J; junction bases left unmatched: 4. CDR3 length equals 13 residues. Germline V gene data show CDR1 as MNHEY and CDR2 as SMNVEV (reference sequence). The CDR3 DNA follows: TGTGCCAGTAGGGACAGGGGGAACTACGAGCAGTACTTC. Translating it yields CASRDRGNYEQYF.